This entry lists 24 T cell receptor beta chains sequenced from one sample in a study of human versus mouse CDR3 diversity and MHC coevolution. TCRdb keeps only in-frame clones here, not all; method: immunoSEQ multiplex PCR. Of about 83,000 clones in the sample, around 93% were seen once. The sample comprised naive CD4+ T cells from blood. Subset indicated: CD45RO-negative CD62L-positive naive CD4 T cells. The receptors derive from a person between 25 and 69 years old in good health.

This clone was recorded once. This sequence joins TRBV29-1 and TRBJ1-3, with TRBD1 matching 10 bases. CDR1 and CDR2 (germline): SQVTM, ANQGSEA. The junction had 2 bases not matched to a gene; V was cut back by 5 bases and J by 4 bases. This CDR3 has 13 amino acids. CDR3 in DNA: TGCAGCGTTTTGACAGGGGGCGGAAACACCATATATTTT. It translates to CSVLTGGGNTIYF.

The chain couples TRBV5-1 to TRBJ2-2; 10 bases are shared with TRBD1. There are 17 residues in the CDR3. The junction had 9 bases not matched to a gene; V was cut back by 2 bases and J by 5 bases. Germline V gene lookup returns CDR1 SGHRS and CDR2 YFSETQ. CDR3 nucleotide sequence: TGCGCCAGCAGCTTTGAACCGGGACAGGGGAGGACCGGGGAGCTGTTTTTT. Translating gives CASSFEPGQGRTGELFF. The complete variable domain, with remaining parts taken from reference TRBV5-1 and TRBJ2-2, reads KAGVTQTPRYLIKTRGQQVTLSCSPISGHRSVSWYQQTPGQGLQFLFEYFSETQRNKGNFPGRFSGRQFSNSRSEMNVSTLELGDSALYLCASSFEPGQGRTGELFFGEGSRLTVL.

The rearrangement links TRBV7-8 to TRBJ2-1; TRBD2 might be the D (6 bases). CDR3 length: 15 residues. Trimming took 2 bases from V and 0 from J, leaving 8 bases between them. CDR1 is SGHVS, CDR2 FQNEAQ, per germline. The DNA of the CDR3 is TGTGCCAGCAGCTTAATCGGGGGCTCCTACAATGAGCAGTTCTTC. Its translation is CASSLIGGSYNEQFF.

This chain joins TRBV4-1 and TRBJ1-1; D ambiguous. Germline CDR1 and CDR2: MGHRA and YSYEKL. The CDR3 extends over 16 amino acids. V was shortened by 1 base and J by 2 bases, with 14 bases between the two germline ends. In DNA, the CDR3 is TGCGCCAGCAGCCAAGGAGTTAGTTCGCGTAACACTGAAGCTTTCTTT. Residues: CASSQGVSSRNTEAFF.

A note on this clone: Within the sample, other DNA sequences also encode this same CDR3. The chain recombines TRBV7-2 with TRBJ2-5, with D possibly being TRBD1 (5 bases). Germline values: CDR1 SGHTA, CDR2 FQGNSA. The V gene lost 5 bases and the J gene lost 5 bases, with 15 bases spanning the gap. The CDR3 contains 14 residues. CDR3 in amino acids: CASSGPQGWETQYF. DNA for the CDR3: TGTGCCAGCAGCGGGCCCCAGGGATGGGAGACCCAGTACTTC.

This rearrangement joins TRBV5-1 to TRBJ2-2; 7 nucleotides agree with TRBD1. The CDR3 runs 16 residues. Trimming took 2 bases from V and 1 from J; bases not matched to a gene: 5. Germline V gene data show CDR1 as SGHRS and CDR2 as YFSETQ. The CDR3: CASSFPGQRNTGELFF. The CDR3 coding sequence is TGCGCCAGCAGCTTTCCGGGACAGAGGAACACCGGGGAGCTGTTTTTT. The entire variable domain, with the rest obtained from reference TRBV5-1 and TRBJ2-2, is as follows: KAGVTQTPRYLIKTRGQQVTLSCSPISGHRSVSWYQQTPGQGLQFLFEYFSETQRNKGNFPGRFSGRQFSNSRSEMNVSTLELGDSALYLCASSFPGQRNTGELFFGEGSRLTVL.

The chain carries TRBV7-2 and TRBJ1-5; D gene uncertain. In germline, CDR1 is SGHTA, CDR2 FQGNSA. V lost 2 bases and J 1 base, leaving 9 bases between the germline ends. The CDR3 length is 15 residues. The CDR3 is CASSLNFGSNQPQHF. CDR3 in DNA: TGTGCCAGCAGCTTAAATTTTGGCAGCAATCAGCCCCAGCATTTT. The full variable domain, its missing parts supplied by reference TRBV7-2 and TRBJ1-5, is GAGVSQSPSNKVTEKGKDVELRCDPISGHTALYWYRQSLGQGLEFLIYFQGNSAPDKSGLPSDRFSAERTGGSVSTLTIQRTQQEDSAVYLCASSLNFGSNQPQHFGDGTRLSIL.

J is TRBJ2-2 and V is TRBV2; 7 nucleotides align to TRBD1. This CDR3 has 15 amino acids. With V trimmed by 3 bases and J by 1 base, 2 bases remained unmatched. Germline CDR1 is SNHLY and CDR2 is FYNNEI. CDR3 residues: CASSERTGNTGELFF. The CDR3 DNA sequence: TGTGCCAGCAGTGAGCGGACAGGGAACACCGGGGAGCTGTTTTTT.

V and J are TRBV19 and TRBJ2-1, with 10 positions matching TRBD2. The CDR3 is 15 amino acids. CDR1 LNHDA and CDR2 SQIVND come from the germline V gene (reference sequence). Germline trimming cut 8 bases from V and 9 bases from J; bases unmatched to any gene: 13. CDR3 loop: CASLNLAGAVTEQFF. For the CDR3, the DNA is TGTGCCAGTCTAAACCTAGCGGGAGCGGTTACTGAGCAGTTCTTC.

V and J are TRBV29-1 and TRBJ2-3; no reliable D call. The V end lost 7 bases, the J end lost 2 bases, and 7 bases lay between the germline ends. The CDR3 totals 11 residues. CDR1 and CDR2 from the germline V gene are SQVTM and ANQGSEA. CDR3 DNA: TGCAGCGGAAGACACACAGATACGCAGTATTTT. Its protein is CSGRHTDTQYF.

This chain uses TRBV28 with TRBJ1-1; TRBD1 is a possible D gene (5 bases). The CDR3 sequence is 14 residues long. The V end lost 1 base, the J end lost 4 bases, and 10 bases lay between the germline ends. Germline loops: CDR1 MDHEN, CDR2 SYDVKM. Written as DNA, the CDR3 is TGTGCCAGCAGTTTATACTGGGGCGGCACTGAAGCTTTCTTT. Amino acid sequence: CASSLYWGGTEAFF.

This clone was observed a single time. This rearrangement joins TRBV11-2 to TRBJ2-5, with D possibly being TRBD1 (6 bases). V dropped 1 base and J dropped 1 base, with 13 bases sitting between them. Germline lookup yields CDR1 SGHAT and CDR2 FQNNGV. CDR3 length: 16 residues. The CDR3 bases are TGTGCCAGCAGCTTAGCCGTACAGGGCCCCCAAGAGACCCAGTACTTC. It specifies CASSLAVQGPQETQYF. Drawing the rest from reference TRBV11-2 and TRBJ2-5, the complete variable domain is EAGVAQSPRYKIIEKRQSVAFWCNPISGHATLYWYQQILGQGPKLLIQFQNNGVVDDSQLPKDRFSAERLKGVDSTLKIQPAKLEDSAVYLCASSLAVQGPQETQYFGPGTRLLVL.

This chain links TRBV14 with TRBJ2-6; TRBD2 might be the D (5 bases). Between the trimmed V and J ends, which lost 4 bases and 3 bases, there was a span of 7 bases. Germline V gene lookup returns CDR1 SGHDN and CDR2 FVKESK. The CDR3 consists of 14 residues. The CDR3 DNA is TGTGCCAGCAGCCCGGGGTTTGGGGCCAACGTCCTGACTTTC. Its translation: CASSPGFGANVLTF.

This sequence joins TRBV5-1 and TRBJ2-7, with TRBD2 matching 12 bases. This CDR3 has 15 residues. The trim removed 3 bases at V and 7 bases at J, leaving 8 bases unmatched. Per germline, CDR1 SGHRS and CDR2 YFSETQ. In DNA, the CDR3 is TGCGCCAGCAGCTGGGGACTAGCGGGCCCTACGGAGCAGTACTTC. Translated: CASSWGLAGPTEQYF.

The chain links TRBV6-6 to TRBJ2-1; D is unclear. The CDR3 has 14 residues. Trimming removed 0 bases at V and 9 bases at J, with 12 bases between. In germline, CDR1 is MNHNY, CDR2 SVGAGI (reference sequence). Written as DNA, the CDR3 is TGTGCCAGCAGTTACTCAAAGCCGCCGGGTGAGCAGTTCTTC. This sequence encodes CASSYSKPPGEQFF.

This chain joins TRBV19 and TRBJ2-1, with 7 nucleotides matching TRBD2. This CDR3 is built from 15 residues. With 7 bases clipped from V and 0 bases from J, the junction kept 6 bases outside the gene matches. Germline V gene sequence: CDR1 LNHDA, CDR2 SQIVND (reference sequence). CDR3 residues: CASNPSGTSYNEQFF. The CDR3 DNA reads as TGTGCCAGTAACCCTAGCGGAACCTCCTACAATGAGCAGTTCTTC.

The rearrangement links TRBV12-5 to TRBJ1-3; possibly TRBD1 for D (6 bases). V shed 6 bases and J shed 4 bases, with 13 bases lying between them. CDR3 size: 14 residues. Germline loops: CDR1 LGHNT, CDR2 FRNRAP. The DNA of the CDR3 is TGTGCTAGTGGCAACAGGGTAGGAGGAAACACCATATATTTT. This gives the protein CASGNRVGGNTIYF.

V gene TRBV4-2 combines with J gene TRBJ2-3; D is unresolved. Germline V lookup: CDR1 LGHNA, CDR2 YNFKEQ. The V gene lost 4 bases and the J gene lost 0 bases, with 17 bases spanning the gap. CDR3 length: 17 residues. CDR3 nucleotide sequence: TGTGCCAGCAGCCTCTCGCTTAGCAACACTAGCACAGATACGCAGTATTTT. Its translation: CASSLSLSNTSTDTQYF.

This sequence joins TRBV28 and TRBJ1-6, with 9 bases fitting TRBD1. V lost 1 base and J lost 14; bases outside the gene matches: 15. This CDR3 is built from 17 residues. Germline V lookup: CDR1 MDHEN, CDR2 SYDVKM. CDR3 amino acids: CASSLSYGTGLIGTLHF. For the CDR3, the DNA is TGTGCCAGCAGTTTATCGTATGGGACAGGGCTGATAGGAACCCTCCACTTT.

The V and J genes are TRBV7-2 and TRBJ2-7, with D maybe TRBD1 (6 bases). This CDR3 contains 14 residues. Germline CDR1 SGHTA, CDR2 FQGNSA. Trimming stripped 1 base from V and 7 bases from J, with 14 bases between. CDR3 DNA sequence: TGTGCCAGCAGCTTAGTGACAGGAGGCTTAGAGCAGTACTTC. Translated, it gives CASSLVTGGLEQYF.

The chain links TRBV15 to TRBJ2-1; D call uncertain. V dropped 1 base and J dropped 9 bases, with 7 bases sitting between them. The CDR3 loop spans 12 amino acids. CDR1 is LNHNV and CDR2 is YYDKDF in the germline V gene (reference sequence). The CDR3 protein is CATSRVLAEQFF. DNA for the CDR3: TGTGCCACCAGCAGAGTATTGGCTGAGCAGTTCTTC.

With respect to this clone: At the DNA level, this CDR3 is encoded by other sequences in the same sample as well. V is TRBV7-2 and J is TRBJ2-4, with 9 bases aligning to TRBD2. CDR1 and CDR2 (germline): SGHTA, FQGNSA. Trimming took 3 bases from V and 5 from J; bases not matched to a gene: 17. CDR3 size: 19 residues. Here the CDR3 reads CASSLVAGGGGVFENIQYF. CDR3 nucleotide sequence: TGTGCCAGCAGCTTGGTGGCGGGGGGGGGTGGTGTCTTCGAAAACATTCAGTACTTC. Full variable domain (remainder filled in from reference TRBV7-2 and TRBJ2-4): GAGVSQSPSNKVTEKGKDVELRCDPISGHTALYWYRQSLGQGLEFLIYFQGNSAPDKSGLPSDRFSAERTGGSVSTLTIQRTQQEDSAVYLCASSLVAGGGGVFENIQYFGAGTRLSVL.

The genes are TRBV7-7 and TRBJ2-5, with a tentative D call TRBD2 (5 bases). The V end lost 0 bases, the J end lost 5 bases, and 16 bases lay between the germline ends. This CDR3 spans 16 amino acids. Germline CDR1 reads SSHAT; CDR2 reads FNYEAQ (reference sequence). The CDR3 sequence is CASSLARFGVRETQYF. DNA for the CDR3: TGTGCCAGCAGCTTAGCACGATTCGGGGTCCGGGAGACCCAGTACTTC.

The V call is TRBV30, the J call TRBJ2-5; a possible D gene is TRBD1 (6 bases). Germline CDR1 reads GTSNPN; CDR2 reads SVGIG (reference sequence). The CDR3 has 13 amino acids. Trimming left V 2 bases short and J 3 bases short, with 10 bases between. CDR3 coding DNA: TGTGCCTGGAGTTCAGGGGATAAAGAGACCCAGTACTTC. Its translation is CAWSSGDKETQYF.